This entry lists 14 T cell receptor beta chains sequenced from one sample in a study of PD-L1 blockade in urothelial cancer. Clones were sequenced by immunoSEQ multiplex PCR, and TCRdb holds only the in-frame ones, with some missing. The profile shows roughly 60,000 clones, over 75% of them singletons. This sample comprised PBMCs, obtained around atezolizumab (anti-PD-L1) treatment. Receptor source: a man between 65 and 85 years old with urothelial cancer.

With respect to this clone: One end of the junction is discordant with germline, which a read error may explain. At the DNA level, this CDR3 is encoded by other sequences in the same sample as well. This chain uses TRBV5-1 with TRBJ1-2; 7 positions agree with TRBD1. The germline CDR1 and CDR2 sequences are SGHRS and YFSETQ. The CDR3 extends over 17 amino acids. The CDR3 coding sequence is TGCGCTAGCAGCGTAGGGACAGTCGCAAGCCGGCTATATGGCTACACCTTC. Amino acid sequence: CASSVGTVASRLYGYTF.

This clone was detected only a few times. This sample also contains other DNA sequences that code for the same CDR3. CDR3 sequence: CASSLLGVETQYF. In DNA, the CDR3 is TGTGCCAGCAGTTTGCTCGGGGTGGAGACCCAGTACTTC. The chain couples TRBV5-4 to TRBJ2-5; D is perhaps TRBD2 (5 bases). Germline CDR1 and CDR2: SGHNT and YYREEE (reference sequence). CDR3 size: 13 residues. Trimming stripped 5 bases from V and 5 bases from J, with 13 bases between.

With respect to this clone: Since the CDR3 does not end with the conserved phenylalanine or tryptophan, this likely comes from a read error. Because the CDR3's place on the DNA is in doubt, the DNA is left out and the CDR3 is given as listed by TCRdb. The chain employs TRBV27 and TRBJ1-1; TRBD1, as called in the table, went unchecked against the DNA. Germline V CDR1 and CDR2: MNHEY, SMNVEV (reference sequence). The CDR3 spans 11 amino acids, including both terminal residues. The CDR3 sequence: CASSPRDRGFI.

As regards this clone: The same CDR3 is also encoded by other DNA sequences in this sample. The chain carries TRBV30 and TRBJ2-3; the D is unclear. V dropped 0 bases and J dropped 1 base, with 8 bases sitting between them. This CDR3 comprises 14 residues. Germline CDR1 and CDR2: GTSNPN and SVGIG (reference sequence). The CDR3 DNA sequence: TGTGCCTGGAGTGTCGGTGGTGGCACAGATACGCAGTATTTT. It translates to CAWSVGGGTDTQYF.

The chain recombines TRBV7-2 with TRBJ2-7, with 10 bases lining up with TRBD2. Germline V gene data show CDR1 as SGHTA and CDR2 as FQGNSA. V was pared by 4 bases and J by 0 bases, with 3 bases of the junction left unmatched. The CDR3 runs 15 residues. The CDR3 sequence: CASSSLAGTSYEQYF. The CDR3 DNA is TGTGCCAGCAGCTCACTAGCGGGAACCTCCTACGAGCAGTACTTC.

The chain couples TRBV5-4 to TRBJ2-5; TRBD1 agrees at 8 bases. The CDR3 consists of 16 residues. V lost 0 bases and J lost 2; bases outside the gene matches: 6. Per the germline V gene, CDR1 is SGHNT and CDR2 is YYREEE (reference sequence). The CDR3 region has the DNA TGTGCCAGCAGCTTGGGGCCGGGACAGGTACAAGAGACCCAGTACTTC. Amino acid sequence: CASSLGPGQVQETQYF.

This clone was observed a single time. The gene calls are TRBV4-1 and TRBJ2-7; 9 bases are a match to TRBD2. Germline CDR1 reads MGHRA; CDR2 reads YSYEKL. This CDR3 has 17 amino acids. V shed 3 bases, J shed 2 bases, and the junction held 11 bases outside the gene matches. The CDR3 DNA sequence: TGCGCCAGCAGCCAGACCCTAAGGACTAGCGCAGCCTACGAGCAGTACTTC. Translating it yields CASSQTLRTSAAYEQYF.

This clone was picked up a small number of times. J is TRBJ2-3 and V is TRBV7-3, with TRBD2 identical over 8 bases. Looked up from germline, CDR1 is SGHTA and CDR2 is FQGTGA. V shed 5 bases and J 4 bases; nucleotides not matched to a gene: 5. The CDR3 contains 14 residues. The CDR3 nucleotides are TGTGCCAGCAGCGACGGGGGGGCCGCAGATACGCAGTATTTT. Protein sequence: CASSDGGAADTQYF.

This clone was seen once. The chain recombines TRBV13 with TRBJ2-1; TRBD2 matches at 8 bases. Germline-derived CDR1 and CDR2 are PRHDT and FYEKMQ (reference sequence). CDR3 length: 15 amino acids. V lost 6 bases to trimming and J lost 9 bases; unmatched junction nucleotides: 13. The CDR3 region is CASRWLTGGPGEQFF. Written as DNA, the CDR3 is TGTGCCAGCAGGTGGCTAACGGGAGGGCCCGGTGAGCAGTTCTTC.

The CDR3 DNA reads as TGTGCCAGTAGTATAGATCCCCCACAGCCCCAGCATTTT. Protein sequence: CASSIDPPQPQHF. The chain combines TRBV19 with TRBJ1-5; no clear D. V lost 0 bases and J lost 7, with 7 bases in between. CDR1 and CDR2 from the germline V gene are LNHDA and SQIVND (reference sequence). This CDR3 region has 13 residues.

The genes are TRBV5-4 and TRBJ1-2; D possibly corresponds to TRBD1 (6 bases). The V and J ends lost 3 bases and 2 bases respectively, with 14 bases between them. Germline V CDR1 and CDR2: SGHNT, YYREEE (reference sequence). CDR3 length: 15 residues. The CDR3 bases are TGTGCCAGCAGCTCACGGGGGGGGGCGAACTATGGCTACACCTTC. Amino acids: CASSSRGGANYGYTF.

The chain uses TRBV19 and TRBJ2-1; 12 bases are shared with TRBD1. CDR3 length: 14 residues. CDR1 and CDR2 (germline): LNHDA, SQIVND (reference sequence). The V segment lost 9 bases and the J segment 5 bases; nucleotides outside the gene matches: 5. CDR3 DNA sequence: TGTGCCAGCCGGGACAGGGGGCTTGACAATGAGCAGTTCTTC. Protein sequence: CASRDRGLDNEQFF.

This rearrangement joins TRBV15 to TRBJ1-1; TRBD1 is a possible D gene (5 bases). Germline CDR1 and CDR2: LNHNV and YYDKDF (reference sequence). This CDR3 spans 13 amino acids. The V gene lost 4 bases and the J gene lost 6 bases, with 12 bases spanning the gap. CDR3 DNA sequence: TGTGCCACCAGCAAGGGGCGGTCGGCTGAAGCTTTCTTT. It codes for CATSKGRSAEAFF. The entire variable domain, with the rest obtained from reference TRBV15 and TRBJ1-1, is as follows: DAMVIQNPRYQVTQFGKPVTLSCSQTLNHNVMYWYQQKSSQAPKLLFHYYDKDFNNEADTPDNFQSRRPNTSFCFLDIRSPGLGDTAMYLCATSKGRSAEAFFGQGTRLTVV.

CDR3 sequence (DNA): TGCGCCAGCAGCTTGTTTCCAGAAGAGACCCAGTACTTC. Encoded protein: CASSLFPEETQYF. J is TRBJ2-5 and V is TRBV5-1; D not resolved. In germline, CDR1 is SGHRS, CDR2 YFSETQ. The V end lost 1 base, the J end lost 3 bases, and 7 bases lay between the germline ends. CDR3 length: 13 amino acids.